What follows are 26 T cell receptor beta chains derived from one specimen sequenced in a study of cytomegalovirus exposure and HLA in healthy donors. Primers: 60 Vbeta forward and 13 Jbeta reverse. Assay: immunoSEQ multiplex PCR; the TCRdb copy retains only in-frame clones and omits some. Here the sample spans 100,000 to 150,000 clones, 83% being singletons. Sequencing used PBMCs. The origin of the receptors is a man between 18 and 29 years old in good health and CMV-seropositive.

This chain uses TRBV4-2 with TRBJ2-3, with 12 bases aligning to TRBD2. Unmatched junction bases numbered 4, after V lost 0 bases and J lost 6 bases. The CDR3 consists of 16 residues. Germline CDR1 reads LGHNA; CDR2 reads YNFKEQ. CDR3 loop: CASSQELAGGGDTQYF. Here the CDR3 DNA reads TGTGCCAGCAGCCAAGAACTAGCGGGGGGAGGGGATACGCAGTATTTT.

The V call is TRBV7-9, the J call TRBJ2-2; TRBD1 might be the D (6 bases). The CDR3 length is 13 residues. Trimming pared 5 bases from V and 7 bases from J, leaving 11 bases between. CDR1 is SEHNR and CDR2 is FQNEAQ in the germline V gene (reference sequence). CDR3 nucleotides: TGTGCCAGCAGCACACAGGGAAACGGGGAGCTGTTTTTT. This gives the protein CASSTQGNGELFF.

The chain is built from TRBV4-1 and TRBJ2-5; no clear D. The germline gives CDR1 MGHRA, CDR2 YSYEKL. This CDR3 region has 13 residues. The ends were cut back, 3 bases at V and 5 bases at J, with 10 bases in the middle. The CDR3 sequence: CASSQGLRETQYF. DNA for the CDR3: TGCGCCAGCAGCCAGGGCCTCCGGGAGACCCAGTACTTC.

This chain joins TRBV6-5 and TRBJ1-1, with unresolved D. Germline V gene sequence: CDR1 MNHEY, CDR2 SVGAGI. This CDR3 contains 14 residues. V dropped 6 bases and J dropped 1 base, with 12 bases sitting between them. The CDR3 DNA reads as TGTGCCAGCAGCTCTAGAAGACGGAACACTGAAGCTTTCTTT. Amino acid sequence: CASSSRRRNTEAFF.

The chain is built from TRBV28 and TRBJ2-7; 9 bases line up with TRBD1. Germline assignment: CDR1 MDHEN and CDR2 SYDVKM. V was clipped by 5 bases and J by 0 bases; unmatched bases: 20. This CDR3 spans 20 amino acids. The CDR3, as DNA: TGTGCCAGCAGTCGCGTCTACACAGGGGGCCGGGGGTTAAGCTCCTACGAGCAGTACTTC. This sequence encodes CASSRVYTGGRGLSSYEQYF. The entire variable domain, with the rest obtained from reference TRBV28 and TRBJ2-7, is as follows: DVKVTQSSRYLVKRTGEKVFLECVQDMDHENMFWYRQDPGLGLRLIYFSYDVKMKEKGDIPEGYSVSREKKERFSLILESASTNQTSMYLCASSRVYTGGRGLSSYEQYFGPGTRLTVT.

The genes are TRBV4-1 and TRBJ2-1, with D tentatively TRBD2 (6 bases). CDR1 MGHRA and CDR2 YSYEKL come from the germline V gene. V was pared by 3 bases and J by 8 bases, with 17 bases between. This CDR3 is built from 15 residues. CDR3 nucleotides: TGCGCCAGCAGCCAGCAGAGGGGAGGTACCTATGAGCAGTTCTTC. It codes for CASSQQRGGTYEQFF.

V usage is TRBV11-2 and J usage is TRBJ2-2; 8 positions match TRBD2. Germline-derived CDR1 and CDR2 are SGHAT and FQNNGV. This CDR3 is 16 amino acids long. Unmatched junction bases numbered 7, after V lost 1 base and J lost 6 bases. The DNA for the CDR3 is TGTGCCAGCAGCTTAGTCGTCCCACTAGCGGCCGGGGAGCTGTTTTTT. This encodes CASSLVVPLAAGELFF.

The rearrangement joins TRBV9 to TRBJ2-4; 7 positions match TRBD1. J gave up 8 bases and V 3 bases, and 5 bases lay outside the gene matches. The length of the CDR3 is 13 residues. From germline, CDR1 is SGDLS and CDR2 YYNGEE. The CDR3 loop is CASSEGGRDIQYF. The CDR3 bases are TGTGCCAGCAGCGAAGGGGGCCGTGACATTCAGTACTTC.

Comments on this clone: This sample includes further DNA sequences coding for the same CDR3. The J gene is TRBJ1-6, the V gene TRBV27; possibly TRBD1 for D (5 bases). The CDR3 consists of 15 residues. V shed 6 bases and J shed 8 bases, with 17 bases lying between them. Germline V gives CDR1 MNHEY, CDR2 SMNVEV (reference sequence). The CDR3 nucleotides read TGTGCCAGCAGAGATCGACAGTTTGCCTATTCACCCCTCCACTTT. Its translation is CASRDRQFAYSPLHF.

CDR3 bases: TGTGCCAGCAGTATGGGTCCGACTCCCTCCTACAATGAGCAGTTCTTC. It yields the protein CASSMGPTPSYNEQFF. The chain combines TRBV28 with TRBJ2-1; D is ambiguous. Germline values: CDR1 MDHEN, CDR2 SYDVKM. This CDR3 region has 16 residues. Trimming removed 5 bases at V and 0 bases at J, with 14 bases between.

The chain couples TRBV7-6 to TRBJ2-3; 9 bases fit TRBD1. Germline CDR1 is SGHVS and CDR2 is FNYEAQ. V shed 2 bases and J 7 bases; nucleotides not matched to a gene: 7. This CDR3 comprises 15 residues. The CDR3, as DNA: TGTGCCAGCAGCTTATCTACAGGGGGCAAGAATACGCAGTATTTT. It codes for CASSLSTGGKNTQYF. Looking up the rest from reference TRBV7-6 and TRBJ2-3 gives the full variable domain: GAGVSQSPRYKVTKRGQDVALRCDPISGHVSLYWYRQALGQGPEFLTYFNYEAQQDKSGLPNDRFSAERPEGSISTLTIQRTEQRDSAMYRCASSLSTGGKNTQYFGPGTRLTVL.

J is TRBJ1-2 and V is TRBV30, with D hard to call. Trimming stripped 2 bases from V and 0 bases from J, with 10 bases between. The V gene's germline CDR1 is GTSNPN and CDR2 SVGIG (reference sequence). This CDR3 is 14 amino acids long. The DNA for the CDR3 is TGTGCCTGGAGTAACAGTCCCACTAACTATGGCTACACCTTC. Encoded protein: CAWSNSPTNYGYTF.

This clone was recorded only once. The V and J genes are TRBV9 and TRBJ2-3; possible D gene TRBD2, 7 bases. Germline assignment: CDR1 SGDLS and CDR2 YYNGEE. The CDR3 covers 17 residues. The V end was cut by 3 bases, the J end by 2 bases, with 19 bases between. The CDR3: CASSDDPRAGATDTQYF. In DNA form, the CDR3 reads TGTGCCAGCAGCGACGATCCGCGGGCGGGGGCCACAGATACGCAGTATTTT.

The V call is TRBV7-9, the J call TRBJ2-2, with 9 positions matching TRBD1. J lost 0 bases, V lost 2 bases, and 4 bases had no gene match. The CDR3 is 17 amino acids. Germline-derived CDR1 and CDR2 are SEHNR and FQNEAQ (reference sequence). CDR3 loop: CASSLPGQGSNTGELFF. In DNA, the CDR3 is TGTGCCAGCAGCTTACCGGGACAGGGATCGAACACCGGGGAGCTGTTTTTT.

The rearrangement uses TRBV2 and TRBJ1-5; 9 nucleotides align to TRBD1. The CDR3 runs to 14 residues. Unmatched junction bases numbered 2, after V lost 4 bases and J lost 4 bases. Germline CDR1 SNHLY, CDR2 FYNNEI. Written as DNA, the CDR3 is TGTGCCAGCAGTGCGGGACAGGGAAATCAGCCCCAGCATTTT. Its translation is CASSAGQGNQPQHF.

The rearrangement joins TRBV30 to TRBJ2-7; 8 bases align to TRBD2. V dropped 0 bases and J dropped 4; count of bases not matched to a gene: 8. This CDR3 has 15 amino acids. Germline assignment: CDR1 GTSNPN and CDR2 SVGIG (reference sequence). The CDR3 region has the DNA TGTGCCTGGAGTGTATGGGAGCGGGGGCCATACGAGCAGTACTTC. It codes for CAWSVWERGPYEQYF.

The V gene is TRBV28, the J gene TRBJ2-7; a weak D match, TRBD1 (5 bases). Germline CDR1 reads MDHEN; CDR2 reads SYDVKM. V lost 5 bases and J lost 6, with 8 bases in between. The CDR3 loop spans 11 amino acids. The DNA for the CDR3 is TGTGCCAGCAGTAGGGGTTTCGAGCAGTACTTC. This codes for CASSRGFEQYF.

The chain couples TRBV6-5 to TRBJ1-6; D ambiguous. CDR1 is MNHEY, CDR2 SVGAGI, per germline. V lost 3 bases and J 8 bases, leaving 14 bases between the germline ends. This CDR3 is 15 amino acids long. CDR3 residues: CASSYSTAADSPLHF. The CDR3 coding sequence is TGTGCCAGCAGTTATAGCACAGCGGCGGATTCACCCCTCCACTTT.

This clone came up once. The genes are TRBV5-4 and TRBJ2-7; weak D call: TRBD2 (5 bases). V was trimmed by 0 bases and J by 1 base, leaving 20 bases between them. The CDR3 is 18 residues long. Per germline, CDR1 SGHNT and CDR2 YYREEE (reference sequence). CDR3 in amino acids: CASSLGRRTIPPSYEQYF. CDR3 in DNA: TGTGCCAGCAGCTTGGGAAGGAGGACCATCCCTCCTTCCTACGAGCAGTACTTC.

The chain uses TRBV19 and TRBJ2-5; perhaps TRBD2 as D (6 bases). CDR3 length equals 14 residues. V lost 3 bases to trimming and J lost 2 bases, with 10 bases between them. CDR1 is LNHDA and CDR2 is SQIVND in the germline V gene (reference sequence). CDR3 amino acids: CASSITGLQETQYF. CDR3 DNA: TGTGCCAGTAGTATTACGGGACTTCAAGAGACCCAGTACTTC.

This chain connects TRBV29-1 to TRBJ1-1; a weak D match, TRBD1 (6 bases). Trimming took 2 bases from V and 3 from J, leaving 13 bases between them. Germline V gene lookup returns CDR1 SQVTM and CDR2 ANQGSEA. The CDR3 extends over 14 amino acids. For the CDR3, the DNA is TGCAGCGTTGAAAGGGGGACGGTGGACACTGAAGCTTTCTTT. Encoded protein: CSVERGTVDTEAFF.

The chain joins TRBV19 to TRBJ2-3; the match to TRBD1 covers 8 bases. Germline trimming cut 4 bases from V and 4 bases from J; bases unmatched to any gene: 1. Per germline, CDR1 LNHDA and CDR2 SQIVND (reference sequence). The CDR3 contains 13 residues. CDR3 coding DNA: TGTGCCAGTAGTACGGACAGGGCAGATACGCAGTATTTT. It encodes CASSTDRADTQYF.

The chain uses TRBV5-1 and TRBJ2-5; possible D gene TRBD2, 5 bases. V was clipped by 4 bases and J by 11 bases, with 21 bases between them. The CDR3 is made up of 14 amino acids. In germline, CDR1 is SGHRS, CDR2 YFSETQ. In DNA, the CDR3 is TGCGCCAGCAGCCTAAGCCTTGGGGAGCCGGAGCAGTACTTC. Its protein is CASSLSLGEPEQYF.

In nucleotides, the CDR3 is TGTGCCAGCAGCATAGGACAGGGTATGAGTGAAGCTTTCTTT. Protein: CASSIGQGMSEAFF. The chain employs TRBV7-9 and TRBJ1-1; 8 nucleotides agree with TRBD1. J was trimmed by 7 bases and V by 5 bases; bases with no gene match: 9. The CDR3 is 14 residues long. Germline loops: CDR1 SEHNR, CDR2 FQNEAQ (reference sequence).

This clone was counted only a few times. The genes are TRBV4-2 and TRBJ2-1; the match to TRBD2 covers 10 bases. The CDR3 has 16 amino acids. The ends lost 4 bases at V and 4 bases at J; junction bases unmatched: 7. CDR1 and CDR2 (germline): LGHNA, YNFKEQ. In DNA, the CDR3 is TGTGCCAGCAGCCGCATCCTAGCGGGGGAATACAATGAGCAGTTCTTC. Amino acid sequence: CASSRILAGEYNEQFF.

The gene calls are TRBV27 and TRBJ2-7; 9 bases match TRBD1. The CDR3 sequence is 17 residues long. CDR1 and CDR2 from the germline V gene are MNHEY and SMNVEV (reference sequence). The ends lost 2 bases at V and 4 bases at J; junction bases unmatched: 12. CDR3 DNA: TGTGCCAGCAGTTTAGACCCACGGGACAGGGCAAAATACGAGCAGTACTTC. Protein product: CASSLDPRDRAKYEQYF.